This is a list of T cell receptor beta chains from one sample in a study of blood T cell repertoires in COVID-19. Repertoires were generated with immunoSEQ multiplex PCR, while TCRdb's copy carries only in-frame clones and drops some. The sample lists around 310,000 clones, almost 90% seen once, with around 0.93% in the top ten. Sequenced material: peripheral blood. All receptors come from a woman aged 40 to 49 with COVID-19, enrolled during active disease. The CDR3 runs from the conserved cysteine through the conserved F or W. A D gene is named only where the DNA matches it firmly. Rows may omit the clone size; those that give it use once, few, many or a size class.

>TRBJ2-1|-|TRBD2|TRBV10-3
TGTGCCATCAGTGAACCGACTAGCGGGGTGTACAATGAGCAGTTCTTC
CAISEPTSGVYNEQFF
>TRBJ2-1|once|TRBD1|TRBV14
TGTGCCAGCAGCCGAAACAGGGGTATCTACAATGAGCAGTTCTTC
CASSRNRGIYNEQFF
>TRBJ2-3|-|TRBD2|TRBV3-1/TRBV3-2
TGTGCCAGCAGCCAAAAGGCTAGCGGGAGCACAGATACGCAGTATTTT
CASSQKASGSTDTQYF
>TRBJ2-5|-|TRBD1|TRBV2
TGTGCCAGCAGTCCGGACAGGGGGCAGCAAGAGACCCAGTACTTC
CASSPDRGQQETQYF
>TRBJ1-5|-|-|TRBV9
TGTGCCCGCAGCGTCGGGGGGGGAGGCAATCAGCCCCAGCATTTT
CARSVGGGGNQPQHF
>TRBJ1-5|few|-|TRBV27
TGTGCCAGCAGTTCCGACGGAGGGTTCGGGCATAGCAATCAGCCCCAGCATTTT
CASSSDGGFGHSNQPQHF
>TRBJ2-5|-|TRBD2|TRBV25-1
TGTGCCAGCAGTGAACGAGCGGGAGCACTAGAGACCCAGTACTTC
CASSERAGALETQYF
>TRBJ1-1|-|-|TRBV27
TGTGCCAGCAGTTTACTTCGGGGGGCGAACACTGAAGCTTTCTTT
CASSLLRGANTEAFF
>TRBJ1-5|-|TRBD1|TRBV7-2
TGTGCCAGCAGCTCCACCGGACAGGTTCATCAGCCCCAGCATTTT
CASSSTGQVHQPQHF
>TRBJ1-2|once|TRBD1|TRBV7-9
TGTGCCAGCAGCTTAACCGGGACAGGGAATGGCTACACCTTC
CASSLTGTGNGYTF
>TRBJ1-2|-|-|TRBV7-9
TGTGCCAGCAGCTTTGACAGTACCTACACCTTC
CASSFDSTYTF